This T cell receptor (beta chain) was identified in a study of persistence of HIV-infected CD4 T cells. At the level of the study: Blood samples, up to roughly 180 mL, came from multiple time points, except two leukapheresis donors sampled once. Study results and caveats: TCR oligoclonality correlated with proviral oligoclonality in the same sorted populations. Antigen-responding cells were enriched for degenerate expanded CDR3beta sequences.

Stimulation used 8 to 10 ug/mL lysate from CMV-infected fibroblasts. CD40L/CD69 double-negative CD45RO-high memory CD4+ T cells were collected. With 5 bases removed from V and 2 bases from J, the gap between germline ends came to 17 bases. Germline assignment: CDR1 LNHNV and CDR2 YYDKDF (reference sequence). This CDR3 has 16 amino acids. This was the immunoSEQ version 4 assay in survey mode. Each sample used up to 1 ug genomic DNA diluted to approximately 10 ng/uL. Measured with immunoSEQ multiplex PCR; TCRdb has only the in-frame clones, and not every one. The sample has fewer than 40,000 clones, roughly 80% seen once; the top ten hold roughly 0.9%. About this clone: Its antigen remains unidentified.

The TCR originated in an adult man with HIV who was CMV-seropositive. The chain carries TRBV15 and TRBJ2-3, with D possibly matching TRBD2 (6 bases). The input for sequencing was CD4+ T cells sorted from PBMCs after approximately 19-hour stimulation, taken from a patient who received antiretroviral therapy. As DNA, the CDR3 is TGTGCCACCAGCTCCCGGAGGGCGGGGCCCACAGATACGCAGTATTTT. As protein: CATSSRRAGPTDTQYF.